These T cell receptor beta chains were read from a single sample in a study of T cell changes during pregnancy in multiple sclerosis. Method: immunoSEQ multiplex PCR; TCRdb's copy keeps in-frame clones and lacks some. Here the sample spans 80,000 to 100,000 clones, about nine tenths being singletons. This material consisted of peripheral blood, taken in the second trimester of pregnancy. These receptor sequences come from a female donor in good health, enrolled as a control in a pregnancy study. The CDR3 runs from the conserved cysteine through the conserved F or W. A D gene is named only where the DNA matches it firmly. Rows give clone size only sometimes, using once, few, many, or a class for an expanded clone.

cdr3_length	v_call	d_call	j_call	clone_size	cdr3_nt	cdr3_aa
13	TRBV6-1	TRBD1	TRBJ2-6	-	TGTGCCAGCAGTGAAACAGGGGCACCCGTCCTGACTTTC	CASSETGAPVLTF
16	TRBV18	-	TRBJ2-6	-	TGTGCCAGCTCGGACAGTGCTCCCTCTGGGGCCAACGTCCTGACTTTC	CASSDSAPSGANVLTF
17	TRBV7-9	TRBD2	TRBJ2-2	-	TGTGCCAGCAGCTCCTATAGCGGGAGGCGGGGGCACGGGGAGCTGTTTTTT	CASSSYSGRRGHGELFF
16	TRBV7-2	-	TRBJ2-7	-	TGTGCCAGCAGCTTAGGTGGGGCAGTGACGAGCTACGAGCAGTACTTC	CASSLGGAVTSYEQYF
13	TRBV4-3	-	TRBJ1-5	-	TGCGCCAGCAGCCAGGGAGGCAATCAGCCCCAGCATTTT	CASSQGGNQPQHF
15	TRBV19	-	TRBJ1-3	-	TGTGCCAGTAGTATAAATCCGTCTTCTGGAAACACCATATATTTT	CASSINPSSGNTIYF
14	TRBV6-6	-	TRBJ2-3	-	TGTGCCAGCGGGCCGGGGAGAGAAACAGATACGCAGTATTTT	CASGPGRETDTQYF
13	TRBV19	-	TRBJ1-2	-	TGTGCCAGTAGTCCCCGTAGGGGCTATGGCTACACCTTC	CASSPRRGYGYTF
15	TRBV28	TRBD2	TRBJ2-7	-	TGTGCCAGCAGTTTTTTTAGCGGGAGCTCCTACGAGCAGTACTTC	CASSFFSGSSYEQYF
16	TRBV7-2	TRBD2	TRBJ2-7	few	TGTGCCAGCAGCTCCCCCCGTAATAGCGGGAGTAGCGAGCAGTACTTC	CASSSPRNSGSSEQYF
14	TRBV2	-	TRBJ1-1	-	TGTGCCAGCCACTTCAAATCCTCAAACACTGAAGCTTTCTTT	CASHFKSSNTEAFF
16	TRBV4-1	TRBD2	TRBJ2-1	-	TGCGCCAGCAGCCCTCGGACTAGCGGGAGCAACAATGAGCAGTTCTTC	CASSPRTSGSNNEQFF
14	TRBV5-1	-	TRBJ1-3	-	TGCGCCAGCAGCCAAGACATCTCTGGAAACACCATATATTTT	CASSQDISGNTIYF
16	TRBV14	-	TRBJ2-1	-	TGTGCCAGCAGCCAGTTAGGGGGTGTCTCCTACAATGAGCAGTTCTTC	CASSQLGGVSYNEQFF
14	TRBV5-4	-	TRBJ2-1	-	TGTGCCAGCTCAAGAGACATCTCCTACAATGAGCAGTTCTTC	CASSRDISYNEQFF
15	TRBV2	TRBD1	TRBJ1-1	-	TGTGCCAGCAACGTAGGACAGGGAGCGAGCACTGAAGCTTTCTTT	CASNVGQGASTEAFF
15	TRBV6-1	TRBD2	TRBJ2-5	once	TGTGCCAGCATCACCGGGACTAGCGGGAAGGAGACCCAGTACTTC	CASITGTSGKETQYF